The TCR beta chain described here comes from a study of T cells after yellow fever vaccination. This clonotype was detected many times. V lost 0 bases and J lost 6, with 4 bases in between. Germline CDR1 ENHRY, CDR2 SYGVKD. The CDR3 runs to 12 residues. The 5'RACE template-switching step produced TCR cDNA and added a universal primer site and UMIs. Via MiXCR, TCRdb re-called the 5' RACE reads, giving one row per CDR3 protein. Of 300,000 to 350,000 distinct CDR3 sequences in the sample, approximately 4% were seen once. Sequences were derived from PBMCs, sampled 15 days after the yellow fever booster vaccination. The sequence was collected from a man aged 18 to 29 who received the YFV17D yellow fever vaccine. The chain joins TRBV10-3 to TRBJ2-3; no clear D gene. This chain's CDR3 is CAISESTDTQYF. CDR3 sequence (DNA): TGTGCCATCAGTGAGTCTACCGATACGCAGTATTTT.